This T cell receptor (beta chain) was documented in a study of blood T cells in healthy people across ages. This CDR3 comprises 16 residues. V dropped 0 bases and J dropped 4; count of bases not matched to a gene: 3. CDR1 and CDR2 (germline): SGHVS, FNYEAQ. A second PCR of roughly 7 to 11 cycles used a sample-barcoded 5' primer and a J-beta primer mix. TCRdb re-derived calls from the 5' RACE reads in MiXCR, one entry per CDR3 protein. The sample shows under 800,000 distinct CDR3 sequences, approximately 39% of them seen only once. The sequenced sample was blood. The chain uses TRBV7-6 and TRBJ2-1, with 10 bases identical to TRBD2. This TCR was recovered from a woman in her sixties in good health. This chain's CDR3 is CASSLAQAGGYNEQFF. DNA of the CDR3: TGTGCCAGCAGCTTAGCGCAAGCGGGGGGGTACAATGAGCAGTTCTTC.